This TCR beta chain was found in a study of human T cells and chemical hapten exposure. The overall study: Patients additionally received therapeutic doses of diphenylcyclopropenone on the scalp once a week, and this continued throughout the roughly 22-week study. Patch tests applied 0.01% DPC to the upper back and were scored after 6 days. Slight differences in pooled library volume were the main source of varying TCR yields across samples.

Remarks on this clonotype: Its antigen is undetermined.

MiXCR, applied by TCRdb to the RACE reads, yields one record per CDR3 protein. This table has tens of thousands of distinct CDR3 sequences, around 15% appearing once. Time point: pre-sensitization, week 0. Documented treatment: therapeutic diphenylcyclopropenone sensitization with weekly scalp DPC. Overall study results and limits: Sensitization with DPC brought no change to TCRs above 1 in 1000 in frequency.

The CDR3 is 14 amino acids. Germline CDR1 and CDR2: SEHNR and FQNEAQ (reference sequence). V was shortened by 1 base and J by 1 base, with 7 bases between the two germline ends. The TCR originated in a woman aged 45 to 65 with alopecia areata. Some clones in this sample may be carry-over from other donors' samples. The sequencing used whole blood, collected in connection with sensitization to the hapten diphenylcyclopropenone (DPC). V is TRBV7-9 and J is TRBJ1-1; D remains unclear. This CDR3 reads CASSLVDGNTEAFF. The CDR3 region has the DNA TGTGCCAGCAGCTTAGTGGACGGGAACACTGAAGCTTTCTTT.